This TCR beta chain was identified in a study of tumour-infiltrating T cells in Burkitt lymphoma. Study summary: All epidemiological Burkitt lymphoma subtypes were represented in the cohort.

Repertoires were generated with immunoSEQ multiplex PCR, while TCRdb's copy carries only in-frame clones and drops some. The table lists roughly 1,600 clones, roughly two fifths of them singletons, with less than 3% in the top ten. The sequenced material came from tumor tissue. This receptor was taken from a human donor with Burkitt lymphoma.

The chain's CDR3 is CASSQDAGTSGDTQYF. CDR3 bases: TGTGCCAGCAGCCAAGATGCGGGGACTTCCGGGGATACGCAGTATTTT. The chain combines TRBV4-2 with TRBJ2-3; possibly TRBD2 for D (6 bases). The length of the CDR3 is 16 residues. Trimming left V 0 bases short and J 6 bases short, with 16 bases between. In germline, CDR1 is LGHNA, CDR2 YNFKEQ.